The 4 T cell receptor beta chains reported below all come from one sample, sequenced in a study of post-analysis software for immune sequencing data. Study results and limitations: In patients, TRBV5-6, TRBV5-1 and TRBV20-1 belonged to four or five TRBV segments found more frequently than in controls.

No antigen has been identified for these receptors. Sequencing libraries made from TCR beta cDNA carried unique molecular identifiers. TCRdb reprocessed the PCR reads with MiXCR, giving one entry per CDR3 protein. The sample records about 570,000 distinct CDR3 sequences, under 40% being singletons. The sample consisted of blood. The receptors originated from a girl younger than 18 with multiple sclerosis.

This chain connects TRBV12-3 or TRBV12-4 to TRBJ2-4; 9 positions agree with TRBD1. The CDR3 spans 15 residues. The J segment lost 7 bases and the V segment lost 0 bases, leaving 4 bases of the junction unmatched. The CDR3 DNA follows: TGTGCCAGCAGTTTAGCGGGACAGGGAGTCAACATTCAGTACTTC. Translated, it gives CASSLAGQGVNIQYF.

V and J are TRBV20-1 and TRBJ1-6, with TRBD1 as a possible D gene (6 bases). V was clipped by 1 base and J by 8 bases, with 15 bases between them. Germline loops: CDR1 DFQATT, CDR2 SNEGSKA (reference sequence). The CDR3 sequence is 15 residues long. CDR3 loop: CSARAGQLKDSPLHF. CDR3 coding DNA: TGCAGTGCTAGAGCTGGACAGTTAAAGGATTCACCCCTCCACTTT.

This sequence joins TRBV29-1 and TRBJ2-5; a weak D match, TRBD2 (6 bases). The CDR3 is 12 amino acids. V dropped 6 bases and J dropped 1 base, with 9 bases sitting between them. Germline V gene lookup returns CDR1 SQVTM and CDR2 ANQGSEA. The CDR3 bases are TGCAGCGTGCCGGGACTCCAAGAGACCCAGTACTTC. Its protein product is CSVPGLQETQYF.

This clonotype has only a few counts. The CDR3 sequence is CASSQDNLASGGNEQFF. The CDR3 bases are TGTGCCAGCAGCCAAGATAATTTGGCTAGCGGGGGCAATGAGCAGTTCTTC. The chain recombines TRBV4-2 with TRBJ2-1, with 10 positions matching TRBD2. The V segment lost 0 bases and the J segment 6 bases; nucleotides outside the gene matches: 8. Germline values: CDR1 LGHNA, CDR2 YNFKEQ. This CDR3 has 17 residues.